The T cell receptor beta chain under discussion was sequenced for a study of shared clonotypes between healthy human individuals. For the study at large: CD4 naive and CD4 memory each took three plates per donor, while CD8 naive took two and CD8 memory one.

This CDR3 comprises 16 residues. The V and J ends lost 2 bases and 4 bases respectively, with 14 bases between them. CDR1 and CDR2 (germline): MNHEY, SVGAGI. As originally analysed: ImmunoSEQ gave junction-only sequences without quality scores, so filtering differed. Here immunoSEQ multiplex PCR was the method, and the copy in TCRdb shows in-frame clones only, minus some. The V and J calls and clone size were taken over from that table, and D and trimming were inferred from the DNA. The table has about 2 million clones, roughly 94% seen once; the top ten hold 0.1% to 0.15%. Participating donors were healthy, HIV-negative adults free of recent acute infections or vaccinations.

The TCR comes from a man younger than 35 in good health. Sequenced input: naive CD4+ T cells sorted from blood. Stated subset: CD45RA+ positively selected. This chain connects TRBV6-5 to TRBJ2-2, with D maybe TRBD1 (6 bases). CDR3 sequence: CASSYARGGGTGELFF. As DNA, the CDR3 is TGTGCCAGCAGTTACGCCAGGGGTGGTGGCACCGGGGAGCTGTTTTTT.